A single sample gave rise to the 14 T cell receptor beta chains below, sequenced in a study of cytomegalovirus exposure and HLA in healthy donors. The PCR used 60 Vbeta and 13 Jbeta primers. Profiling relied on immunoSEQ multiplex PCR, and the TCRdb table lists in-frame clones only, not all of them. The sample table includes around 75,000 clones. Material: PBMCs. All receptors come from a man aged 45 to 65 in good health and CMV-seropositive.

The V gene is TRBV19, the J gene TRBJ1-5; D may be TRBD1 (6 bases). This CDR3 spans 15 amino acids. V shed 7 bases and J shed 5 bases, with 18 bases lying between them. Looked up from germline, CDR1 is LNHDA and CDR2 is SQIVND (reference sequence). The CDR3 DNA sequence: TGTGCCAGTACAACCGGACAGTCCTCAGATCAGCCCCAGCATTTT. It is translated as CASTTGQSSDQPQHF. Supplemented by reference TRBV19 and TRBJ1-5, the full variable domain reads DGGITQSPKYLFRKEGQNVTLSCEQNLNHDAMYWYRQDPGQGLRLIYYSQIVNDFQKGDIAEGYSVSREKKESFPLTVTSAQKNPTAFYLCASTTGQSSDQPQHFGDGTRLSIL.

The gene calls are TRBV27 and TRBJ2-2, with TRBD1 matching 9 bases. The CDR3 is 17 amino acids. Germline V CDR1 and CDR2: MNHEY, SMNVEV (reference sequence). V lost 5 bases, J lost 5 bases, and 12 bases stayed unmatched. Here the CDR3 reads CASSLLLQGAGTGELFF. In DNA, the CDR3 is TGTGCCAGCAGTCTACTATTACAGGGGGCAGGGACCGGGGAGCTGTTTTTT.

The rearrangement links TRBV11-2 to TRBJ1-6, with D tentatively TRBD1 (5 bases). The ends were cut back, 0 bases at V and 9 bases at J, with 9 bases in the middle. CDR3 length equals 14 residues. Germline CDR1 reads SGHAT; CDR2 reads FQNNGV. The CDR3 sequence: CASSLEGAFSPLHF. In DNA form, the CDR3 reads TGTGCCAGCAGCTTAGAAGGGGCATTTTCACCCCTCCACTTT. The full variable domain, completed using reference TRBV11-2 and TRBJ1-6, is EAGVAQSPRYKIIEKRQSVAFWCNPISGHATLYWYQQILGQGPKLLIQFQNNGVVDDSQLPKDRFSAERLKGVDSTLKIQPAKLEDSAVYLCASSLEGAFSPLHFGNGTRLTVT.

The rearrangement links TRBV5-8 to TRBJ1-6; D is uncertain. V dropped 1 base and J dropped 10 bases, with 15 bases sitting between them. Germline CDR1 SGHTS, CDR2 YDEGEE. The CDR3 covers 15 residues. The CDR3 loop reads CASSLNPGPGSPLHF. The DNA of the CDR3 is TGTGCCAGCAGCTTGAATCCGGGTCCGGGGTCACCCCTCCACTTT.

The chain recombines TRBV7-9 with TRBJ1-1, with a tentative D call TRBD1 (6 bases). Trimming stripped 3 bases from V and 5 bases from J, with 13 bases between. Germline V CDR1 and CDR2: SEHNR, FQNEAQ (reference sequence). The CDR3 is made up of 14 amino acids. The CDR3 region is CASSFEGGVTEAFF. The CDR3 DNA reads as TGTGCCAGCAGCTTCGAGGGGGGGGTAACTGAAGCTTTCTTT.

This chain links TRBV19 with TRBJ2-2, with TRBD2 matching over 9 bases. Trimming cost V 3 bases and J 5 bases; bases outside gene matches: 1. CDR3 size: 14 residues. Germline V gene data show CDR1 as LNHDA and CDR2 as SQIVND (reference sequence). In DNA, the CDR3 is TGTGCCAGTAGTATCAGCGGGGGGACCGGGGAGCTGTTTTTT. Translated: CASSISGGTGELFF.

The chain is built from TRBV28 and TRBJ2-3; TRBD2 matches 8 bases. The CDR3 extends over 16 amino acids. From germline, CDR1 is MDHEN and CDR2 SYDVKM. Trimming removed 6 bases from V and 1 base from J; junction bases left unmatched: 9. The CDR3 region is CASSPSRGVGTDTQYF. CDR3 nucleotides: TGTGCCAGCAGCCCCTCGCGGGGGGTCGGCACAGATACGCAGTATTTT.

The chain carries TRBV5-1 and TRBJ1-2; no reliable D call. This CDR3 has 13 amino acids. V dropped 1 base and J dropped 6 bases, with 10 bases sitting between them. Germline V lookup: CDR1 SGHRS, CDR2 YFSETQ. Here the CDR3 DNA reads TGCGCCAGCAGCTTGACAGATCTGGATGGCTACACCTTC. Protein: CASSLTDLDGYTF.

The chain is built from TRBV28 and TRBJ1-1, with D perhaps TRBD1 (6 bases). Trimming removed 8 bases at V and 8 bases at J, with 21 bases between. There are 14 residues in the CDR3. Germline V gene lookup returns CDR1 MDHEN and CDR2 SYDVKM. CDR3: CASAPGRGGWEAFF. The CDR3 DNA reads TGTGCCAGCGCCCCGGGGAGGGGGGGATGGGAAGCTTTCTTT.

The J gene is TRBJ1-2, the V gene TRBV11-1; 8 nucleotides line up with TRBD1. The V gene end was trimmed by 5 bases and the J gene end by 4 bases; junction bases not matched to a gene: 3. The CDR3 covers 13 residues. CDR1 and CDR2 (germline): SGHAT, FQDESV (reference sequence). This CDR3 is CASSPDRVYGYTF. DNA for the CDR3: TGTGCCAGCAGCCCGGACAGGGTCTATGGCTACACCTTC. Full variable domain (missing parts from reference TRBV11-1 and TRBJ1-2): EAEVAQSPRYKITEKSQAVAFWCDPISGHATLYWYRQILGQGPELLVQFQDESVVDDSQLPKDRFSAERLKGVDSTLKIQPAELGDSAMYLCASSPDRVYGYTFGSGTRLTVV.

J is TRBJ2-6 and V is TRBV7-2, with 9 bases fitting TRBD1. The germline V gene encodes CDR1 SGHTA and CDR2 FQGNSA. The CDR3 is 18 residues long. V dropped 4 bases and J dropped 0; count of bases not matched to a gene: 7. The DNA for the CDR3 is TGTGCCAGCAGCTCACCGGGACAGGGTTCCTCTGGGGCCAACGTCCTGACTTTC. This gives the protein CASSSPGQGSSGANVLTF.

The chain uses TRBV5-1 and TRBJ1-4; D not certain. Germline CDR1 reads SGHRS; CDR2 reads YFSETQ. The length of the CDR3 is 15 residues. V lost 0 bases and J 2 bases, leaving 8 bases between the germline ends. The CDR3 DNA reads TGCGCCAGCAGCTTGGTAGGAGGGACTAATGAAAAACTGTTTTTT. Its protein is CASSLVGGTNEKLFF.

The chain carries TRBV7-6 and TRBJ1-1; D unclear. The CDR3 length is 14 residues. Trimming stripped 1 base from V and 1 base from J, with 7 bases between. The germline CDR1 and CDR2 sequences are SGHVS and FNYEAQ. The DNA of the CDR3 is TGTGCCAGCAGCTTAGTTTACAGGAACACTGAAGCTTTCTTT. It specifies CASSLVYRNTEAFF.

For the CDR3, the DNA is TGTGCCAGCCTCGTTTCGAACACCGGGGAGCTGTTTTTT. Protein: CASLVSNTGELFF. The chain has TRBV2 and TRBJ2-2, with D unclear. This CDR3 region has 13 residues. Trimming pared 8 bases from V and 0 bases from J, leaving 7 bases between. Germline V gives CDR1 SNHLY, CDR2 FYNNEI.